This paragraph covers one T cell receptor beta chain sequence. Germline CDR1 reads WSHSY; CDR2 reads SAAADI. Trimming removed 0 bases from V and 4 bases from J; junction bases left unmatched: 7. This CDR3 has 17 amino acids. This sample stems from a study of cytotoxic CD8 clonotypes in ibrutinib-treated CLL. Sequenced by immunoSEQ multiplex PCR; TCRdb stores in-frame clones only, minus some. In the table there are roughly 15,000 clones, around 64% of which are singletons. The chain recombines TRBV10-2 with TRBJ2-1, with 9 bases fitting TRBD2. This specimen consisted of PBMCs, obtained before ibrutinib treatment. The receptor was derived from a human donor with chronic lymphocytic leukemia. CDR3 sequence reads: CASSESKLAGRYNEQFF. In DNA form, the CDR3 reads TGCGCCAGCAGTGAGTCGAAGCTAGCGGGGAGGTACAATGAGCAGTTCTTC.